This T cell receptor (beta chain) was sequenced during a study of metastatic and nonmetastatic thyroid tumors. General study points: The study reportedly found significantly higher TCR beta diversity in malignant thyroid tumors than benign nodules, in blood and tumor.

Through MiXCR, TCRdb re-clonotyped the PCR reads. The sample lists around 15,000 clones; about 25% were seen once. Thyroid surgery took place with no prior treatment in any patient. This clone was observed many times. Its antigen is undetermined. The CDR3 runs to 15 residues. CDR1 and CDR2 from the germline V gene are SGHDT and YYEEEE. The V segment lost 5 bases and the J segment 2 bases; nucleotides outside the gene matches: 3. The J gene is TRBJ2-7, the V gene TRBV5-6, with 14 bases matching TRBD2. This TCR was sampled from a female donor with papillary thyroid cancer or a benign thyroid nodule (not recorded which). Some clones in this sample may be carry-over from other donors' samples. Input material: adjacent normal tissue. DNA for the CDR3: TGTGCCAGCAGTCAGACTAGCGGGAGGGCCTACGAGCAGTACTTC. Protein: CASSQTSGRAYEQYF.